This T cell receptor (beta chain) was observed in a study of monozygotic twins with cystic fibrosis. Sequencing was performed with immunoSEQ multiplex PCR; in TCRdb, only in-frame clones are kept and a portion is missing. This sample carries about 36,000 clones, under 90% of them seen once, and the ten largest clones take roughly 1.5%. The CDR3 consists of 16 residues. V was trimmed by 0 bases and J by 10 bases, leaving 17 bases between them. From germline, CDR1 is SGHTS and CDR2 YDEGEE. The sequence came from a girl aged 2 to 9 with cystic fibrosis. The J gene is TRBJ1-6, the V gene TRBV5-8; a weak D match, TRBD1 (5 bases). The sample consisted of blood. CDR3 protein: CASSLALIGEISPLHF. CDR3 in DNA: TGTGCCAGCAGCTTGGCCCTCATAGGGGAAATCTCACCCCTCCACTTT. Supplemented by reference TRBV5-8 and TRBJ1-6, the full variable domain reads EAGVTQSPTHLIKTRGQQATLRCSPISGHTSVYWYQQALGLGLQFLLWYDEGEERNRGNFPPRFSGRQFPNYSSELNVNALELEDSALYLCASSLALIGEISPLHFGNGTRLTVT.